This entry lists 14 T cell receptor beta chains sequenced from one sample in a study of cytomegalovirus exposure and HLA in healthy donors. Generated by immunoSEQ multiplex PCR, the TCRdb table keeps only in-frame clones and is missing some. The top ten clones hold roughly 0.67% of a sample with 110,000 or so clones, more than 90% of them seen once. Sequenced input: PBMCs. These TCRs come from a woman aged 18-29 years in good health and CMV-seronegative.

The chain combines TRBV30 with TRBJ2-7; 8 bases align to TRBD2. The CDR3 is 13 amino acids. V trimming: 5 bases; J trimming: 0 bases; junction bases outside the gene matches: 3. Germline lookup yields CDR1 GTSNPN and CDR2 SVGIG (reference sequence). The CDR3 loop is CAWLTSASYEQYF. The DNA of the CDR3 is TGTGCCTGGTTGACTAGCGCCTCCTACGAGCAGTACTTC.

The chain has TRBV5-1 and TRBJ1-6, with TRBD1 matching 8 bases. This CDR3 has 15 residues. Germline V gene sequence: CDR1 SGHRS, CDR2 YFSETQ. Unmatched junction bases numbered 10, after V lost 5 bases and J lost 9 bases. Written as DNA, the CDR3 is TGCGCCAGCAGTTGGACAGGGAGAGAGGGTTCACCCCTCCACTTT. Translated, it gives CASSWTGREGSPLHF.

The chain carries TRBV15 and TRBJ1-1; D may be TRBD1 (5 bases). The CDR3 is 16 residues long. Trimming cost V 1 base and J 2 bases, with 14 bases left between them. Germline values: CDR1 LNHNV, CDR2 YYDKDF (reference sequence). CDR3 bases: TGTGCCACCAGCAGAGGGGGGGGTAGGGTCAACACTGAAGCTTTCTTT. Protein: CATSRGGGRVNTEAFF.

V and J are TRBV7-2 and TRBJ2-4, with a tentative D call TRBD1 (6 bases). The germline V gene has CDR1 SGHTA and CDR2 FQGNSA. CDR3 length equals 19 residues. Deletions cut 5 bases from V and 1 base from J, with 24 bases between. CDR3 loop: CASSPAGQGPGYAKNIQYF. CDR3 in DNA: TGTGCCAGCAGCCCCGCCGGTCAGGGGCCGGGATACGCCAAAAACATTCAGTACTTC.

The V and J genes are TRBV13 and TRBJ2-2; 11 bases agree with TRBD1. This CDR3 contains 16 residues. Trimming removed 5 bases from V and 2 bases from J; junction bases left unmatched: 4. Germline V gives CDR1 PRHDT, CDR2 FYEKMQ (reference sequence). This chain's CDR3 is CASSPGQGGNTGELFF. In nucleotides, the CDR3 is TGTGCCAGCAGCCCGGGACAGGGGGGAAACACCGGGGAGCTGTTTTTT.

The chain employs TRBV2 and TRBJ2-3; TRBD1 aligns across 7 bases. Germline lookup yields CDR1 SNHLY and CDR2 FYNNEI. V lost 5 bases, J lost 2 bases, and 4 bases stayed unmatched. The CDR3 loop spans 14 amino acids. The CDR3 spells CASSKDRITDTQYF. The DNA of the CDR3 is TGTGCCAGCAGTAAGGACAGGATCACAGATACGCAGTATTTT.

The chain links TRBV6-5 to TRBJ1-5; D not resolved. With 6 bases removed from V and 0 bases from J, the gap between germline ends came to 9 bases. This CDR3 is 14 amino acids long. Per germline, CDR1 MNHEY and CDR2 SVGAGI. In DNA, the CDR3 is TGTGCCAGCAGGGCAGGTGGTAGCAATCAGCCCCAGCATTTT. It specifies CASRAGGSNQPQHF.

The chain is built from TRBV28 and TRBJ1-5, with 7 bases matching TRBD1. The germline V gene encodes CDR1 MDHEN and CDR2 SYDVKM. With 3 bases clipped from V and 0 bases from J, the junction kept 2 bases outside the gene matches. The CDR3 totals 15 residues. The CDR3 region has the DNA TGTGCCAGCAGTTTTGGGACAGTTAGCAATCAGCCCCAGCATTTT. Its protein product is CASSFGTVSNQPQHF.

This CDR3 is CASSPGSGYTF. The CDR3 region has the DNA TGTGCCAGCAGTCCAGGGTCAGGCTACACCTTC. The chain carries TRBV6-1 and TRBJ1-2, with D tentatively TRBD1 (5 bases). CDR1 and CDR2 (germline): MNHNS, SASEGT. CDR3 length equals 11 residues. Trimming pared 5 bases from V and 8 bases from J, leaving 9 bases between.

The V and J genes are TRBV4-1 and TRBJ2-5; D might be TRBD2 (7 bases). The CDR3 is made up of 14 amino acids. The germline CDR1 and CDR2 sequences are MGHRA and YSYEKL. V lost 3 bases, J lost 5 bases, and 13 bases lay in between. CDR3 amino acids: CASSHLGGEETQYF. For the CDR3, the DNA is TGCGCCAGCAGCCATTTAGGGGGGGAGGAGACCCAGTACTTC.

V is TRBV9 and J is TRBJ1-2, with TRBD1 identical over 9 bases. The CDR3 covers 14 residues. J lost 7 bases, V lost 4 bases, and 8 bases had no gene match. Germline V gene lookup returns CDR1 SGDLS and CDR2 YYNGEE. For the CDR3, the DNA is TGTGCCAGCAGCCCTGATGGGACAGGGCTTGGCTACACCTTC. Protein product: CASSPDGTGLGYTF.

V is TRBV29-1 and J is TRBJ1-2, with 9 bases lining up with TRBD1. Germline CDR1 SQVTM, CDR2 ANQGSEA. Germline trimming cut 7 bases from V and 5 bases from J; bases unmatched to any gene: 2. This CDR3 spans 11 amino acids. This CDR3 reads CSAGTGYGYTF. The CDR3 DNA follows: TGCAGCGCCGGGACAGGGTATGGCTACACCTTC.

The V call is TRBV4-1, the J call TRBJ2-7, with 8 bases lining up with TRBD1. Unmatched junction bases numbered 8, after V lost 4 bases and J lost 3 bases. The germline V gene encodes CDR1 MGHRA and CDR2 YSYEKL. CDR3 length equals 15 residues. The CDR3 is CASSLRAGGLYEQYF. The CDR3 bases are TGCGCCAGCAGCCTCCGGGCAGGGGGCCTCTACGAGCAGTACTTC.

The chain joins TRBV6-6 to TRBJ2-7; 9 bases line up with TRBD2. This CDR3 has 16 residues. Germline V gene lookup returns CDR1 MNHNY and CDR2 SVGAGI (reference sequence). J lost 2 bases, V lost 4 bases, and 9 bases had no gene match. The CDR3, as DNA: TGTGCCAGCAGTTCCACCGCCGGACTAGCGCCCTACGAGCAGTACTTC. Translation gives CASSSTAGLAPYEQYF.